Sequencing of this T cell receptor beta chain was carried out in a study of T-cell memory formation after mild COVID-19. Study results and limitations: Clones shrinking between day 15 and 85 showed a balanced CD4/CD8 split, and those that grew later tilted toward CD4+.

This clonotype has a count of ten or more. No antigen is known for it. TCRdb passed the 5' RACE reads through MiXCR, listing each CDR3 protein once. The table includes some 340,000 distinct CDR3 sequences, approximately 13% detected once. Trimming shortened V by 1 base and J by 6 bases, and 10 bases separated the two germline ends. This CDR3 contains 13 residues. Germline V gene lookup returns CDR1 SGHTA and CDR2 FQGNSA. The chain links TRBV7-2 to TRBJ2-7; D assignment may be TRBD1 or TRBD2 (6 bases each). This TCR was recovered from a young man who had mild COVID-19 (a few samples of this study predate the infection). Cell type and time point are not known. Sequenced material: PBMCs or a T cell subset sorted from them (not recorded which). The CDR3 coding sequence is TGTGCCAGCAGCTTAGTAGGAGGGGGCGAGCAGTACTTC. Translated, it gives CASSLVGGGEQYF.